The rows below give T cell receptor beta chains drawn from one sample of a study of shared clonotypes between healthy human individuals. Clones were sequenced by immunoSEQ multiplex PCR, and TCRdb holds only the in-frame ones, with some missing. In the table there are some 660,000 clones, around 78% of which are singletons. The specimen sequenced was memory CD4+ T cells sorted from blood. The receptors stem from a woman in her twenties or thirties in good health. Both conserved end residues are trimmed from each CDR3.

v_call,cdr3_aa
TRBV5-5,ASSSRFRDRDEKLF
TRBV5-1,ASSLTSGRTYGTDTQY
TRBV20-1,SALGSGGYT
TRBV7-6,ASSPWGGTSGTYEQY
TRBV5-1,ASSLVVANTGELF
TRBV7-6,ASSLSGTGYNEQF
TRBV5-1,ASSRVDTEAF
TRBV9,ASSVGPSGRGTGELF
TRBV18,ASSPPGQGSTEAF
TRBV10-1,ASNKGLAGSNEQF
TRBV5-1,ASSLEPRQGVQPQH
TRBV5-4,ASSLAAAETEAF
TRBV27,ASSSRSGSTYEQY
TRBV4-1,ASSQTGATGYTEAF
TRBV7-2,ASQRTHLSHEKLF
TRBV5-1,ASSLGTGTVGYT
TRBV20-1,SAKVGDTQY
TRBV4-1,ASSQALRANGNTIY
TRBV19,ASSISHNQPQH
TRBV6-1,ASTSQGGTGNTIY
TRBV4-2,ASSQSIRDSSGNTIY
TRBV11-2,ASSLGLAGGADTQY
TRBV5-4,ASSLAGRFGYEQY
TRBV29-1,SAANGAGTGDSGANVLT
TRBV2,ASSERVTGELF
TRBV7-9,ASSFGQGIISYEQY
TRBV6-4,ASATLRVQPQH
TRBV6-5,AITKAGTDTQY
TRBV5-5,ASSKNDGHVGEQY
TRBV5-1,ASSSAGTGVYEQY
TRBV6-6,ASTPVSRDTQY
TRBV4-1,ASSQPQGMDEKLF
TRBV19,ASSKGTGYEQY
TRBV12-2,ASRSDSGTNEKLF
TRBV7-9,ASSTGTGNEKLF
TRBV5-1,ASSLWGNTEAF
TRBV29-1,SVEVNYEQF
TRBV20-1,SAQGFGYT
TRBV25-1,ASSEPGGGRKSQETQY
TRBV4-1,ASSPRYVRPSGNTIY
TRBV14,ASSQETADISNQPQH
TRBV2,ASSEGPRGGRYEQY